This is a list of T cell receptor beta chains from one sample in a study of radiotherapy plus CTLA-4 blockade in lung cancer. The method was immunoSEQ multiplex PCR; TCRdb's version includes in-frame clones alone and lacks a portion of them. The table records about 28,000 clones, approximately 80% of them present only once. The specimen comprised peripheral blood, sampled from a patient treated with radiotherapy plus ipilimumab. These receptors were taken from a human donor with non-small cell lung cancer who had stable disease on radiotherapy plus ipilimumab. Each CDR3 is given with its conserved first and last residue. D genes are given only for firm matches. Expanded clones are given a class, and other clones once, few, many or no size at all.

V: TRBV6-6; D: -; J: TRBJ2-2; size: once; DNA: TGTGCCAGCAGTTACGCCCCGAACACCGGGGAGCTGTTTTTT; CDR3: CASSYAPNTGELFF
V: TRBV19; D: -; J: TRBJ1-5; size: few; DNA: TGTGCCAGTAGAGGGGATCAGCCCCAGCATTTT; CDR3: CASRGDQPQHF
V: TRBV2; D: TRBD1; J: TRBJ1-3; size: once; DNA: TGTGCCAGCACCTCTTTCGGACAGGGGAATACACAACACTCTGGAAACACCATATATTTT; CDR3: CASTSFGQGNTQHSGNTIYF
V: TRBV5-8; D: TRBD1; J: TRBJ2-1; size: -; DNA: TGTGCCAGCAGCTGGACAGGGGTAGATGAGCAGTTCTTC; CDR3: CASSWTGVDEQFF
V: TRBV27; D: -; J: TRBJ2-5; size: -; DNA: TGTGCCAGCAGTTTAAGGGGGGCGAGGGGTTTGGAGACCCAGTACTTC; CDR3: CASSLRGARGLETQYF
V: TRBV5-1; D: -; J: TRBJ2-3; size: once; DNA: TGCGCCAGCAGCTGGGGGGACAGTAGCACAGATACGCAGTATTTT; CDR3: CASSWGDSSTDTQYF
V: TRBV4-2; D: -; J: TRBJ1-1; size: -; DNA: TGTGCCAGCAGCTTAGTGGCCAGGAACACTGAAGCTTTCTTT; CDR3: CASSLVARNTEAFF
V: TRBV6-5; D: -; J: TRBJ1-3; size: -; DNA: TGTGCCAGCAGCTGGGGTCCCGAGGGGGGTTACACCATATATTTT; CDR3: CASSWGPEGGYTIYF
V: TRBV10-3; D: TRBD1; J: TRBJ2-1; size: few; DNA: TGTGCCATCAGTGGCAAACTGAGGACAGGGGGATCTGATGAGCAGTTCTTC; CDR3: CAISGKLRTGGSDEQFF
V: TRBV29-1; D: -; J: TRBJ1-1; size: few; DNA: TGCAGCGTTCTCGATTACAGGCCCATGAACACTGAAGCTTTCTTT; CDR3: CSVLDYRPMNTEAFF
V: TRBV10-3; D: -; J: TRBJ2-5; size: -; DNA: TGTGCCATCAGTGAGTCGATCTTGAGGACGGATGAGACCCAGTACTTC; CDR3: CAISESILRTDETQYF
V: TRBV25-1; D: -; J: TRBJ1-4; size: -; DNA: TGTGCCAGCAGTGAAGGAAGGGGCAGCACCCATGAAAAACTGTTTTTT; CDR3: CASSEGRGSTHEKLFF
V: TRBV18; D: TRBD1; J: TRBJ1-2; size: -; DNA: TGTGCCAGCTCCACCGGACAGGGAAGCTATGGCTACACCTTC; CDR3: CASSTGQGSYGYTF
V: TRBV9; D: TRBD2; J: TRBJ2-3; size: -; DNA: TGTGCCAGCAGCACAATAGCGGGCGGGCCAGATACGCAGTATTTT; CDR3: CASSTIAGGPDTQYF
V: TRBV7-6; D: -; J: TRBJ1-1; size: -; DNA: TGTGCCAGCAGCTTAGAGCCGGGAACTGAAGCTTTCTTT; CDR3: CASSLEPGTEAFF
V: TRBV29-1; D: -; J: TRBJ1-4; size: -; DNA: TGCAGCGTAGGTGGCGAGGGTCATAATGAAAAACTGTTTTTT; CDR3: CSVGGEGHNEKLFF
V: TRBV6-5; D: TRBD1; J: TRBJ2-7; size: -; DNA: TGTGCCAGCAGTTACTCTGGACAGGGGACATACGAGCAGTACTTC; CDR3: CASSYSGQGTYEQYF
V: TRBV6-1; D: -; J: TRBJ1-1; size: -; DNA: TGTGCCAGCAGTGTTGGGGCGAACACTGAAGCTTTCTTT; CDR3: CASSVGANTEAFF
V: TRBV19; D: -; J: TRBJ2-1; size: once; DNA: TGTGCCAGTAGTATCAGCGGGACAGACCGACGAAACAATGAGCAGTTCTTC; CDR3: CASSISGTDRRNNEQFF
V: TRBV5-4; D: TRBD1; J: TRBJ1-5; size: -; DNA: TGTGCCACCCAACAGGGGGGAGGTAATCAGCCCCAGCATTTT; CDR3: CATQQGGGNQPQHF
V: TRBV4-1; D: -; J: TRBJ1-2; size: -; DNA: TGCGCCAGCAGCCAAGATAAGGGCTTGGAGTATGGCTACACCTTC; CDR3: CASSQDKGLEYGYTF
V: TRBV25-1; D: TRBD2; J: TRBJ2-2; size: -; DNA: TGTGCCAGCAGTGAATGGGGCGCGGGGGGGTGCACCGGGGAGCTGTTTTTT; CDR3: CASSEWGAGGCTGELFF
V: TRBV5-1; D: TRBD1; J: TRBJ1-3; size: -; DNA: TGCGCCAGCACCCCAGGGGGCTCTGGAAACACCATATATTTT; CDR3: CASTPGGSGNTIYF
V: TRBV7-7; D: -; J: TRBJ2-7; size: -; DNA: TGTGCCAGCAGCTTAAACTCCGGACTGGTCGAGCAGTACTTC; CDR3: CASSLNSGLVEQYF
V: TRBV6-1; D: -; J: TRBJ2-1; size: -; DNA: TGTGCCAGCAGCGACCCCGGGGGCTCCTACAATGAGCAGTTCTTC; CDR3: CASSDPGGSYNEQFF
V: TRBV7-8; D: TRBD1; J: TRBJ1-1; size: -; DNA: TGTGCCAGCAGCGCTACAGGGGGAAGCACTGAAGCTTTCTTT; CDR3: CASSATGGSTEAFF
V: TRBV4-1; D: -; J: TRBJ1-2; size: few; DNA: TGCGCCAGCAGCCAAGGGGCTCCTTCCTATGGCTACACCTTC; CDR3: CASSQGAPSYGYTF
V: TRBV6-5; D: -; J: TRBJ1-1; size: -; DNA: TGTGCCAGCAGTTACGTCGGACGGGGGAACACTGAAGCTTTCTTT; CDR3: CASSYVGRGNTEAFF
V: TRBV30; D: -; J: TRBJ1-1; size: once; DNA: TGTGCCTGGAGTTTCGGAAGGGGTGAACTGAACACTGAAGCTTTCTTT; CDR3: CAWSFGRGELNTEAFF
V: TRBV11-2; D: -; J: TRBJ1-5; size: -; DNA: TGTGCCAGCAGCTTAGTAGGGGATCAGCCCCAGCATTTT; CDR3: CASSLVGDQPQHF
V: TRBV9; D: -; J: TRBJ1-3; size: -; DNA: TGTGCCAGCAGCGTAGACCCCACGGCAGGTGTAGGAAACACCATATATTTT; CDR3: CASSVDPTAGVGNTIYF
V: TRBV13; D: -; J: TRBJ2-1; size: -; DNA: TGTGCCAGCAGCTTAGGCCGACAGCGGGATGAGCAGTTCTTC; CDR3: CASSLGRQRDEQFF
V: TRBV18; D: TRBD1; J: TRBJ1-2; size: -; DNA: TGTGCCAGCTCACCGCAGCAAAGGGGGCAGGAGGGCTATGGCTACACCTTC; CDR3: CASSPQQRGQEGYGYTF
V: TRBV19; D: -; J: TRBJ1-3; size: -; DNA: TGTGCCAGTAGTATAGCTGGACTATTCTCTGGAAACACCATATATTTT; CDR3: CASSIAGLFSGNTIYF
V: TRBV19; D: -; J: TRBJ1-2; size: -; DNA: TGTGCCAGTAGCCTACAGGGTTCTAAGCACGGCTACACCTTC; CDR3: CASSLQGSKHGYTF
V: TRBV28; D: -; J: TRBJ1-3; size: -; DNA: TGTGCCAGCAGTTTCACGACAGTCAACTCTGGAAACACCATATATTTT; CDR3: CASSFTTVNSGNTIYF
V: TRBV7-3; D: -; J: TRBJ2-1; size: -; DNA: TGTGCCAGCAGCCGGGGACACGGCTCCTACAATGAGCAGTTCTTC; CDR3: CASSRGHGSYNEQFF
V: TRBV5-1; D: -; J: TRBJ1-5; size: few; DNA: TGCGCCAGCAGCCATATCCGGGGGGAGGGAGAGGGGGAAAGCAATCAGCCCCAGCATTTT; CDR3: CASSHIRGEGEGESNQPQHF
V: TRBV5-1; D: TRBD1; J: TRBJ1-3; size: -; DNA: TGCGCCAGCAGCTACCGAGGACAGGGTGTCTCTGGAAACACCATATATTTT; CDR3: CASSYRGQGVSGNTIYF
V: TRBV6-1; D: TRBD1; J: TRBJ1-4; size: -; DNA: TGTGCCAGCAGTACAGCTGGACAGGGAGAAAAACTGTTTTTT; CDR3: CASSTAGQGEKLFF
V: TRBV4-2; D: TRBD2; J: TRBJ2-2; size: -; DNA: TGTGCCAGCAGCCCTCCGGGACTAGTTGGGGAGCTGTTTTTT; CDR3: CASSPPGLVGELFF
V: TRBV19; D: -; J: TRBJ1-2; size: -; DNA: TGTGCCAGTAGTACCCGTACGTATGGCTACACCTTC; CDR3: CASSTRTYGYTF
V: TRBV5-1; D: -; J: TRBJ2-7; size: -; DNA: TGCGCCAGCAGCTTGGTGGGCACTTCCTACGAGCAGTACTTC; CDR3: CASSLVGTSYEQYF
V: TRBV7-6; D: -; J: TRBJ1-2; size: -; DNA: TGTGCCAGCGGCTCGCCCCTTGGGAAAGGCTACACCTTC; CDR3: CASGSPLGKGYTF
V: TRBV28; D: -; J: TRBJ1-5; size: -; DNA: TGTGCCAGCAGGGCGGGACTCGGGGAAAAGCAGCCCCAGCATTTT; CDR3: CASRAGLGEKQPQHF
V: TRBV20-1; D: -; J: TRBJ2-3; size: -; DNA: TGCAGTGCTCTTAGAGGCGATACGCAGTATTTT; CDR3: CSALRGDTQYF
V: TRBV5-1; D: -; J: TRBJ1-2; size: -; DNA: TGCGCCAGCAGCTTCGACCTAGGGGATGGCTACACCTTC; CDR3: CASSFDLGDGYTF
V: TRBV7-9; D: TRBD1; J: TRBJ1-5; size: few; DNA: TGTGCCAGCAGCGAGACAGGGTTCAGCAATCAGCCCCAGCATTTT; CDR3: CASSETGFSNQPQHF
V: TRBV28; D: TRBD1; J: TRBJ1-2; size: -; DNA: TGTGCCAGCAGGTCTCCGGGACAGATGAACTATGGCTACACCTTC; CDR3: CASRSPGQMNYGYTF
V: TRBV19; D: TRBD1; J: TRBJ1-2; size: once; DNA: TGTGCCAGTAGTATCCTTACAGGGGGGAATGGCTACACCTTC; CDR3: CASSILTGGNGYTF
V: TRBV6-1; D: TRBD1; J: TRBJ1-2; size: -; DNA: TGTGCCAGCAGTGTGACAGGGGAGGGTAGTGGTGGCTACACCTTC; CDR3: CASSVTGEGSGGYTF
V: TRBV28; D: -; J: TRBJ1-1; size: -; DNA: TGTGCCAGCTTGACTCCAACTGAAGCTTTCTTT; CDR3: CASLTPTEAFF
V: TRBV28; D: -; J: TRBJ2-3; size: -; DNA: TGTGCCAGCAGTTTATCAGGCAGTATCACAGATACGCAGTATTTT; CDR3: CASSLSGSITDTQYF